This T cell receptor (beta chain) comes out of a study of spatial heterogeneity in lung cancer. The study's findings and limits: Tracking of ubiquitous and regional nonsynonymous mutations by counts of ubiquitous and regional expanded TCRs, respectively, was seen. Counts of expanded intratumoral alpha and beta TCRs tracked tumor mutation counts.

The germline CDR1 and CDR2 sequences are LGHNA and YSLEER. The CDR3 totals 13 residues. V dropped 0 bases and J dropped 9 bases, with 11 bases sitting between them. Turning to this clonotype: Its matching antigen is unknown.

One entry per CDR3 protein, called by TCRdb with MiXCR from the 5' RACE reads. The sample holds hundreds of distinct CDR3 sequences; 20% to 25% are singletons and the top ten take around 20%. Time point defined: sample taken at primary tumor resection. Samples were obtained from some 70 donors, all untreated early-stage non-small cell lung cancer patients. Unsorted samples of tumor, nontumor lung or frozen PBMC had their whole RNA sequenced. The sequence came from a male donor with early-stage non-small cell lung cancer. The sequenced sample was lung tumor tissue, obtained at surgery. The rearrangement uses TRBV4-3 and TRBJ1-2; no definite D call. The CDR3 here is CASSQDLRQSYTF. In nucleotides, the CDR3 is TGCGCCAGCAGCCAAGATTTACGGCAGAGCTACACCTTC.